The 7 T cell receptor beta chains given below trace back to one sample, sequenced in a study of early T cells in non-severe SARS-CoV-2 infection (dated by TCRdb to the early 2020s). The library came from 5' RACE. The sequencer was a NextSeq 500. Clones were called with MiXCR by TCRdb after fastp trimmed the public reads at Q25, and only in-frame beta chains were retained. Every entry covers one CDR3 protein and lists the most common genes and DNA from its rows. The sample data list fewer than 55,000 distinct CDR3 sequences, and about 9.1% of these were observed just once. Of the sample, less than 5% falls within the top ten clones. The sample was whole blood. These receptors all stem from an adult who was a healthcare worker with PCR-confirmed SARS-CoV-2 infection or an uninfected control (not recorded which).

The chain has TRBV6-5 and TRBJ1-1; TRBD1 matches 9 bases. This CDR3 has 11 residues. CDR1 and CDR2 (germline): MNHEY, SVGAGI. With 5 bases clipped from V and 12 bases from J, the junction kept 4 bases outside the gene matches. The chain's CDR3 is CASSRDRATFF. For the CDR3, the DNA is TGTGCCAGCAGTAGGGACAGGGCGACTTTCTTT.

This clonotype was counted at least ten times. The rearrangement uses TRBV11-2 and TRBJ1-1; TRBD1 might be the D (5 bases). Germline assignment: CDR1 SGHAT and CDR2 FQNNGV. The CDR3 has 14 residues. Between the trimmed V and J ends, which lost 10 bases and 4 bases, there was a span of 19 bases. DNA of the CDR3: TGTGCCACCTCCCGAGGAGGGGCGGGCACTGAAGCTTTCTTT. Translating it yields CATSRGGAGTEAFF.

This clonotype was detected many times. The CDR3 sequence is CASSVGTGSGNTIYF. The CDR3 DNA reads as TGTGCCAGCAGCGTTGGAACAGGGTCTGGAAACACCATATATTTT. The gene calls are TRBV9 and TRBJ1-3; D possibly corresponds to TRBD1 (6 bases). The V and J ends lost 2 bases and 1 base respectively, with 10 bases between them. The CDR3 contains 15 residues. The germline V gene encodes CDR1 SGDLS and CDR2 YYNGEE.

This clonotype has just a few counts. The CDR3 loop is CSASGQGAVTSVDYEQYF. The DNA of the CDR3 is TGCAGTGCTAGTGGTCAGGGGGCAGTGACTAGCGTTGACTACGAGCAGTACTTC. The V and J genes are TRBV20-1 and TRBJ2-7, with D tentatively TRBD1 or TRBD2 (8 bases each). Trimming took 3 bases from V and 3 from J, leaving 27 bases between them. This CDR3 region has 18 residues. The germline CDR1 and CDR2 sequences are DFQATT and SNEGSKA (reference sequence).

This clonotype was detected many times. V and J are TRBV20-1 and TRBJ1-1, with no clear D. The CDR3 extends over 11 amino acids. Looked up from germline, CDR1 is DFQATT and CDR2 is SNEGSKA (reference sequence). Deletions cut 5 bases from V and 11 bases from J, with 15 bases between. The CDR3 spells CSAVHGVGAFF. DNA for the CDR3: TGCAGTGCTGTCCATGGGGTAGGGGCTTTCTTT.

This clonotype was seen once. One end of the junction is discordant with germline, which a read error may explain. As DNA, the CDR3 is TGTGCCAGCAGCCCCGGGACTAGCACAGATACACAGTATTTT. Translated: CASSPGTSTDTQYF. The chain recombines TRBV12-3 or TRBV12-4 with TRBJ2-3; 9 bases line up with TRBD2. The CDR3 length is 14 residues.

The chain joins TRBV24-1 to TRBJ2-2; D is unresolved. Trimming left V 4 bases short and J 1 base short, with 9 bases between. There are 15 residues in the CDR3. Germline V gene lookup returns CDR1 KGHDR and CDR2 SFDVKD. This CDR3 is CATSETVKNTGELFF. Written as DNA, the CDR3 is TGTGCCACCAGTGAAACAGTGAAGAACACCGGGGAGCTGTTTTTT.